This record covers a single T cell receptor beta chain. The data were obtained in a study of control samples from healthy donors and cancer patients. TCRdb's table, derived via immunoSEQ multiplex PCR, lists solely in-frame clones and lacks some. The sample includes 90,000 to 100,000 clones, just over 90% of them seen just once. Germline V gives CDR1 MNHEY, CDR2 SVGAGI. The CDR3 sequence is 15 residues long. Trimming cost V 7 bases and J 1 base, with 16 bases left between them. This TCR was sampled from a woman under 30 in good health. V and J are TRBV6-5 and TRBJ1-1; no clear D gene. Sample: blood. The CDR3 nucleotides are TGTGCCAGCAAGGCGATCTCCCTTGGGAACACTGAAGCTTTCTTT. Translation gives CASKAISLGNTEAFF.